This entry describes one T cell receptor beta chain. The antigen remains unidentified. Purified naive CD4+ T cells were depleted of CD25+ Tregs. The length of the CDR3 is 15 residues. A single record per CDR3 protein comes from TCRdb applying MiXCR to the 5' RACE reads. Of roughly 40,000 distinct CDR3 sequences in the sample, approximately 17% are singletons; the top ten hold under 3.5%. General study results and limits: Tumor memory CD4+ T cell TCR gene usage was found to cluster with blood and lymph node memory CD4+ cells and with lymph node naive CD4+ cells. Greatest tumor Treg TCR overlap was with tumor naive CD4+ cells.

This chain uses TRBV12-2 with TRBJ1-1. TRBV12-2 is labeled a pseudogene. The sequence derives from a female donor with breast cancer. The sequencing input was naive CD4+ T cells sorted from a lymph node. Subset: naive CD4+ T cells, CD4+CD45RA+CD25-. The CDR3 DNA reads TGTGCAAGTCGCTTAGCCCCCGTTATGTACACTGAAGCTTTCTTT. This sequence encodes CASRLAPVMYTEAFF.